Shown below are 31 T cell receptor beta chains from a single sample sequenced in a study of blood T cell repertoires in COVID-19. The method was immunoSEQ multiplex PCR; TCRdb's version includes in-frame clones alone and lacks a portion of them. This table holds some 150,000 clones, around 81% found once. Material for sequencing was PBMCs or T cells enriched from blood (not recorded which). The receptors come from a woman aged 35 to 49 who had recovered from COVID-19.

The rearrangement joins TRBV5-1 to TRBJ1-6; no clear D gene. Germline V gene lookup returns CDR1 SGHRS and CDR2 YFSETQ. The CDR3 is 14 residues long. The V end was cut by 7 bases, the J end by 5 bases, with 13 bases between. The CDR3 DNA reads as TGCGCCAGCTCCCTTCAGCGCAATAATTCACCCCTCCACTTT. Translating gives CASSLQRNNSPLHF.

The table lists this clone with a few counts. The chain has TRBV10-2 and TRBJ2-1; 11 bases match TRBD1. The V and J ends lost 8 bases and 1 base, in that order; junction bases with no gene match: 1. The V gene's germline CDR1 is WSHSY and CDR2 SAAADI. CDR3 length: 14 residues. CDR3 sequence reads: CASRDRGSYNEQFF. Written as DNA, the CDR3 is TGCGCCAGCCGGGACAGGGGGTCCTACAATGAGCAGTTCTTC.

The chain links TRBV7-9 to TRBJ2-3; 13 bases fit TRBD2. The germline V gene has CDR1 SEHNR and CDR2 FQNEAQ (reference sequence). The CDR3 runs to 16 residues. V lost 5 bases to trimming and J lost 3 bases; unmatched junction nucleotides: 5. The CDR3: CASSPPTSGGTDTQYF. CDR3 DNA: TGTGCCAGCAGCCCGCCGACTAGCGGGGGGACAGATACGCAGTATTTT.

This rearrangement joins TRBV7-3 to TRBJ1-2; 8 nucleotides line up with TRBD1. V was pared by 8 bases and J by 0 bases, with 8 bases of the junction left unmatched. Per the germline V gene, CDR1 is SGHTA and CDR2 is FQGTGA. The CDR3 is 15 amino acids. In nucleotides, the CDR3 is TGTGCCAGCCGGGACAGGCTTCTAGCTAACTATGGCTACACCTTC. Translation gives CASRDRLLANYGYTF.

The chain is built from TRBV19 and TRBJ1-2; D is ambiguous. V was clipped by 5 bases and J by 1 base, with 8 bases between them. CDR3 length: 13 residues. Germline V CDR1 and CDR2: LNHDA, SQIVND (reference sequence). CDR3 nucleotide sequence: TGTGCCAGTAGTTTCTCGGTTAACTATGGCTACACCTTC. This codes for CASSFSVNYGYTF.

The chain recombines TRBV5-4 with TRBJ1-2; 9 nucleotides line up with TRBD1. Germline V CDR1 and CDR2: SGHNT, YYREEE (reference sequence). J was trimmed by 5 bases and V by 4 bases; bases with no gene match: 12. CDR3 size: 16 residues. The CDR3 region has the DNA TGTGCCAGCAGCAGAGAGGGACAGGGCGTTGGGTATGGCTACACCTTC. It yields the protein CASSREGQGVGYGYTF.

CDR3 region: CSVVPDTGELFF. Here the CDR3 DNA reads TGCAGCGTTGTCCCCGACACCGGGGAGCTGTTTTTT. The chain couples TRBV29-1 to TRBJ2-2; no definite D call. The CDR3 runs 12 residues. Trimming pared 4 bases from V and 3 bases from J, leaving 6 bases between. Germline V gene sequence: CDR1 SQVTM, CDR2 ANQGSEA.

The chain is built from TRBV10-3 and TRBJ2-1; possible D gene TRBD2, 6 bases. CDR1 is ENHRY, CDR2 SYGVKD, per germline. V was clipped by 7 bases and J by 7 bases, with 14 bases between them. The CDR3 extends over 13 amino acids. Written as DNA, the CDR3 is TGTGCCATCACCCCTCGGAGGGGAAATGAGCAGTTCTTC. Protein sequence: CAITPRRGNEQFF.

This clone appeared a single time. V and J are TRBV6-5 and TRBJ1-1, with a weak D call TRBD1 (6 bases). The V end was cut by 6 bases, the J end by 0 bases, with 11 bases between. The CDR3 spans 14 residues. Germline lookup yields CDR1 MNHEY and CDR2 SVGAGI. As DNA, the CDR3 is TGTGCCAGCAGGATGGGGACACTGAACACTGAAGCTTTCTTT. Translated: CASRMGTLNTEAFF.

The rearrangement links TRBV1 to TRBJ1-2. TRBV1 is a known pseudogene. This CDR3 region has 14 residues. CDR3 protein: CTSSRRQPVYGYTF. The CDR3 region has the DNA TGCACCTCTTCGAGGCGCCAGCCAGTCTATGGCTACACCTTC.

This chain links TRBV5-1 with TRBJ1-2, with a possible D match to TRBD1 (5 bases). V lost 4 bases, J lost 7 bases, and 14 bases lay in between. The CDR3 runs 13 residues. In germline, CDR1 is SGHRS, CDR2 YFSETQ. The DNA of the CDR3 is TGCGCCAGCAGCCCAGAACCGGGGGTTGGCTACACCTTC. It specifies CASSPEPGVGYTF.

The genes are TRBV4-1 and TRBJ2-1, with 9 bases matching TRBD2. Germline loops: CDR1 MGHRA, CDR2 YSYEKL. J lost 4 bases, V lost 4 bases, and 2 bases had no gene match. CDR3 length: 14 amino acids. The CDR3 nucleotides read TGCGCCAGCAGCCTGGCGGGGGGGTACAATGAGCAGTTCTTC. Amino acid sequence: CASSLAGGYNEQFF.

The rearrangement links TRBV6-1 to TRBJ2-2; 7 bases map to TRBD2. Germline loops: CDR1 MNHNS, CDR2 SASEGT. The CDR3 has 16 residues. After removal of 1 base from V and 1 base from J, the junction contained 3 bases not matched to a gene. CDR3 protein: CASSEGLAENTGELFF. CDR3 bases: TGTGCCAGCAGTGAAGGGCTAGCGGAGAACACCGGGGAGCTGTTTTTT.

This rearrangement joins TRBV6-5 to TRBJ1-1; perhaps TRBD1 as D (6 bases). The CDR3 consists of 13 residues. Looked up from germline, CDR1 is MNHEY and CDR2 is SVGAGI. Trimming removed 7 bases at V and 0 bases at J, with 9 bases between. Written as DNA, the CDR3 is TGTGCCAGCAACAGGGCCTTGAACACTGAAGCTTTCTTT. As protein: CASNRALNTEAFF.

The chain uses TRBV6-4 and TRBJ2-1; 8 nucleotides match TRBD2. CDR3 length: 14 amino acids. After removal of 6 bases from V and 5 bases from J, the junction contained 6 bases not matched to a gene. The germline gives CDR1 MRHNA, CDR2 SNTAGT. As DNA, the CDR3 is TGTGCCAGCAGGCCGGGACTAGGGAACAATGAGCAGTTCTTC. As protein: CASRPGLGNNEQFF.

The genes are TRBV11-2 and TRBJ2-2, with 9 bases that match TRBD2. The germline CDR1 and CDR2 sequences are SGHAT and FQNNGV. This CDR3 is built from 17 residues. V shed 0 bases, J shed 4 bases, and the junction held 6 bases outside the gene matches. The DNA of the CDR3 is TGTGCCAGCAGCTTAGATTTTGGCGGGGGGGCCACCGGGGAGCTGTTTTTT. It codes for CASSLDFGGGATGELFF.

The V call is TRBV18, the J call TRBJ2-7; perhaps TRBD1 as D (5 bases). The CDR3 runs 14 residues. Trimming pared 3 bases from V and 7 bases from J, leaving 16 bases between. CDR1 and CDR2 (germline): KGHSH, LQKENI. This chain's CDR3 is CASSPGPQEREQYF. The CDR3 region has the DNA TGTGCCAGCTCACCCGGGCCACAGGAGAGGGAGCAGTACTTC.

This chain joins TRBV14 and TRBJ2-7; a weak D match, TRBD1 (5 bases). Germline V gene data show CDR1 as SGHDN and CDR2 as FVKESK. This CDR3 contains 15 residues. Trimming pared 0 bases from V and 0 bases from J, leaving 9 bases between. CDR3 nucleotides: TGTGCCAGCAGCCAAGATGGGGCAAGCTCCTACGAGCAGTACTTC. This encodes CASSQDGASSYEQYF.

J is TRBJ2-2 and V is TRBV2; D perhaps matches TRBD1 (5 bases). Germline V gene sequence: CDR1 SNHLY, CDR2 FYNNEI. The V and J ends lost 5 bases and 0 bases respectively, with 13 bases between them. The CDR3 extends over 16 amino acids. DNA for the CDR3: TGTGCCAGCAGTTTCACAGGCGACGCGAACACCGGGGAGCTGTTTTTT. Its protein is CASSFTGDANTGELFF. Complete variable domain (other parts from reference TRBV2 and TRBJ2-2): EPEVTQTPSHQVTQMGQEVILRCVPISNHLYFYWYRQILGQKVEFLVSFYNNEISEKSEIFDDQFSVERPDGSNFTLKIRSTKLEDSAMYFCASSFTGDANTGELFFGEGSRLTVL.

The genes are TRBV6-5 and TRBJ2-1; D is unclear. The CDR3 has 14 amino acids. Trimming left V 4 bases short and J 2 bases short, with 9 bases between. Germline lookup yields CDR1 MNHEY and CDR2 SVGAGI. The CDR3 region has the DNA TGTGCCAGCAGTTCTAAAGCCGCCTACAATGAGCAGTTCTTC. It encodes CASSSKAAYNEQFF.

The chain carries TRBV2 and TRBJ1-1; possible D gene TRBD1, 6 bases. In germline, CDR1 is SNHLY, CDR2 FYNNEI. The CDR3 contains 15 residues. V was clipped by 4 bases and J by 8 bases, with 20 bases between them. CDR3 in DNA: TGTGCCAGCAGTGTTGACAGGAACTATATTGAAGAAGCTTTCTTT. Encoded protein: CASSVDRNYIEEAFF.

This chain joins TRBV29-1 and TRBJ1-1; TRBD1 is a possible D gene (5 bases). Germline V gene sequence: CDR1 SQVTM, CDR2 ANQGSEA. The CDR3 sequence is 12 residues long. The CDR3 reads CRVTEFNTEAFF. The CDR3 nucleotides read TGCAGGGTGACAGAGTTTAACACTGAAGCTTTCTTT.

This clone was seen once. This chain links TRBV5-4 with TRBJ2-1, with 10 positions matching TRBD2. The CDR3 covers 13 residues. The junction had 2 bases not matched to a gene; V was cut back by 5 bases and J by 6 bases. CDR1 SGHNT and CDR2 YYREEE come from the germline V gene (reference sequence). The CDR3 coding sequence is TGTGCCAGCAGTAGGACTAGCGGCAATGAGCAGTTCTTC. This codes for CASSRTSGNEQFF.

The CDR3 bases are TGTGCCAGCAGCTTGGAGGGGGCGAACACCGGGGAGCTGTTTTTT. Amino acid sequence: CASSLEGANTGELFF. V gene TRBV5-6 combines with J gene TRBJ2-2; weak D call: TRBD1 (6 bases). Trimming cost V 0 bases and J 0 bases, with 6 bases left between them. There are 15 residues in the CDR3. Germline-derived CDR1 and CDR2 are SGHDT and YYEEEE.

DNA for the CDR3: TGTGCCAGTAGTAGAGGACAGGGGAAGGAGCAGTACTTC. Its protein product is CASSRGQGKEQYF. The chain recombines TRBV19 with TRBJ2-7; 9 bases agree with TRBD1. Looked up from germline, CDR1 is LNHDA and CDR2 is SQIVND (reference sequence). V gave up 4 bases and J gave up 7 bases; unmatched junction bases: 5. The CDR3 totals 13 residues.

The CDR3 region is CASTPDTQNTEAFF. The CDR3 DNA reads TGCGCCAGCACCCCGGACACCCAGAACACTGAAGCTTTCTTT. The chain couples TRBV5-1 to TRBJ1-1; possibly TRBD1 for D (5 bases). Germline-derived CDR1 and CDR2 are SGHRS and YFSETQ. The CDR3 contains 14 residues. The germline V and J ends were trimmed by 6 bases and 1 base, with 13 bases remaining between them.

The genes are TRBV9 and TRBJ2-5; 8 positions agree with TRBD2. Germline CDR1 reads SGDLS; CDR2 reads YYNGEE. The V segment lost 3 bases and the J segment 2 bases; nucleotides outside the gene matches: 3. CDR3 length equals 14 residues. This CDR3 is CASSAGTRQETQYF. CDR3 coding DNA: TGTGCCAGCAGCGCGGGGACTAGACAAGAGACCCAGTACTTC.

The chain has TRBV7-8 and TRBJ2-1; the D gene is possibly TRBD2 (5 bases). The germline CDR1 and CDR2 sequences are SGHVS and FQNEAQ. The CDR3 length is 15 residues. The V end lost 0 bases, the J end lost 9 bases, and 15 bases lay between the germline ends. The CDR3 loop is CASSLARVGGGEQFF. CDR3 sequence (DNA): TGTGCCAGCAGCTTAGCGCGGGTCGGAGGTGGTGAGCAGTTCTTC.

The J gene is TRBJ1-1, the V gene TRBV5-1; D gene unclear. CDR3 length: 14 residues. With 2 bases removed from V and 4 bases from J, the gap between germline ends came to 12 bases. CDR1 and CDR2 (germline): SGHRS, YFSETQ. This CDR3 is CASSFGGIGTEAFF. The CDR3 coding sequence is TGCGCCAGCAGCTTTGGCGGGATAGGCACTGAAGCTTTCTTT.

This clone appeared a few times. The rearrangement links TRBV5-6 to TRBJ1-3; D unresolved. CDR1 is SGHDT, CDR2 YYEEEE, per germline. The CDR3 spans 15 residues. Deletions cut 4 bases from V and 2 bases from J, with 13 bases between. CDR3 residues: CASSQWTVAGNTIYF. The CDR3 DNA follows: TGTGCCAGCAGCCAATGGACTGTGGCTGGAAACACCATATATTTT.

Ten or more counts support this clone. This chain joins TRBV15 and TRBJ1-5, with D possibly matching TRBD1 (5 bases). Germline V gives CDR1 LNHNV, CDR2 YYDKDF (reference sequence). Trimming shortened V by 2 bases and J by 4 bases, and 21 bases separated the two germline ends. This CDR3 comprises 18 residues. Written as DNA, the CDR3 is TGTGCCACCAGCAGAAGGGGAGTGGGGGGATGGGATAATCAGCCCCAGCATTTT. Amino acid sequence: CATSRRGVGGWDNQPQHF.